These 18 T cell receptor beta chains were all obtained from the same sample, sequenced in a study of cytomegalovirus exposure and HLA in healthy donors. PCR used 60 Vbeta primers and 13 Jbeta primers. Libraries were prepared by immunoSEQ multiplex PCR; TCRdb keeps only in-frame clonotypes and omits some of them. The repertoire includes 150,000 to 200,000 clones, around four fifths of them detected once, and approximately 2% sits in the top ten. Sequences were obtained from PBMCs. The receptors stem from a female donor in good health and CMV-seronegative.

The chain is built from TRBV30 and TRBJ1-2; TRBD1 might be the D (5 bases). The CDR3 length is 13 residues. Germline CDR1 and CDR2: GTSNPN and SVGIG (reference sequence). Trimming left V 5 bases short and J 5 bases short, with 15 bases between. CDR3: CAWSRVVGYGYTF. For the CDR3, the DNA is TGTGCCTGGTCCAGGGTCGTTGGGTATGGCTACACCTTC.

A single count supports this clone. The rearrangement links TRBV6-6 to TRBJ2-3, with a possible D match to TRBD2 (5 bases). The germline V gene has CDR1 MNHNY and CDR2 SVGAGI (reference sequence). The V end lost 8 bases, the J end lost 2 bases, and 11 bases lay between the germline ends. The CDR3 is made up of 13 amino acids. CDR3 bases: TGTGCCAGCGGACTTATCGACACAGATACGCAGTATTTT. Translating gives CASGLIDTDTQYF.

This chain connects TRBV9 to TRBJ2-7, with D possibly TRBD2 on 6 matching bases. The CDR3 contains 15 residues. V gave up 4 bases and J gave up 1 base, with 15 bases separating them. Germline lookup yields CDR1 SGDLS and CDR2 YYNGEE. The CDR3 sequence is CASSLLSGPSYEQYF. CDR3 DNA sequence: TGTGCCAGCAGCCTACTTAGCGGCCCATCCTACGAGCAGTACTTC. Drawing the rest from reference TRBV9 and TRBJ2-7, the complete variable domain is DSGVTQTPKHLITATGQRVTLRCSPRSGDLSVYWYQQSLDQGLQFLIQYYNGEERAKGNILERFSAQQFPDLHSELNLSSLELGDSALYFCASSLLSGPSYEQYFGPGTRLTVT.

This sequence joins TRBV21-1 and TRBJ1-6; the table calls TRBD1, which could not be checked here. TRBV21-1 counts as a pseudogene. The CDR3 has 14 residues. The CDR3 sequence is CASSVATLNSPLHF. Written as DNA, the CDR3 is TGTGCCAGCAGCGTGGCGACATTAAATTCACCCCTCCACTTT.

In nucleotides, the CDR3 is TGTGCCAGCAGCTTAGAAGGGGGGGCAGGGTACAATGAGCAGTTCTTC. It specifies CASSLEGGAGYNEQFF. V is TRBV11-2 and J is TRBJ2-1, with a tentative D call TRBD2 (7 bases). The germline V gene encodes CDR1 SGHAT and CDR2 FQNNGV. Trimming took 0 bases from V and 4 from J, leaving 13 bases between them. This CDR3 has 16 residues.

J is TRBJ2-7 and V is TRBV27; D gene ambiguous. CDR3 length: 14 amino acids. V shed 2 bases and J shed 0 bases, with 8 bases lying between them. In germline, CDR1 is MNHEY, CDR2 SMNVEV (reference sequence). This CDR3 is CASSLVSRSYEQYF. CDR3 DNA sequence: TGTGCCAGCAGTTTAGTATCCCGCTCCTACGAGCAGTACTTC.

The V and J genes are TRBV5-1 and TRBJ2-7; 7 positions agree with TRBD1. J gave up 2 bases and V 4 bases, and 6 bases lay outside the gene matches. The CDR3 is made up of 14 amino acids. Germline CDR1 SGHRS, CDR2 YFSETQ. The CDR3 spells CASSQPGQTYEQYF. DNA for the CDR3: TGCGCCAGCAGCCAGCCGGGACAGACCTACGAGCAGTACTTC.

The CDR3 coding sequence is TGTGCCAGCAGCGTAGTCGGGATAGGTACGCAGTATTTT. Translated: CASSVVGIGTQYF. The genes are TRBV9 and TRBJ2-3; possible D gene TRBD2, 5 bases. This CDR3 comprises 13 residues. Germline CDR1 is SGDLS and CDR2 is YYNGEE. V was pared by 0 bases and J by 8 bases, with 10 bases between. Combining the CDR3 with reference TRBV9 and TRBJ2-3 gives the whole variable domain DSGVTQTPKHLITATGQRVTLRCSPRSGDLSVYWYQQSLDQGLQFLIQYYNGEERAKGNILERFSAQQFPDLHSELNLSSLELGDSALYFCASSVVGIGTQYFGPGTRLTVL.

The sample holds one count of this clone. The rearrangement links TRBV19 to TRBJ2-3, with a tentative D call TRBD2 (6 bases). The germline V gene has CDR1 LNHDA and CDR2 SQIVND (reference sequence). This CDR3 contains 14 residues. The V end was cut by 5 bases, the J end by 2 bases, with 11 bases between. The DNA of the CDR3 is TGTGCCAGTAGTCCACGGACTAACACAGATACGCAGTATTTT. It is translated as CASSPRTNTDTQYF.

The V gene is TRBV11-2, the J gene TRBJ1-3; D may be TRBD1 (5 bases). CDR3 length: 15 amino acids. Trimming removed 4 bases from V and 1 base from J, with 11 bases in between. Germline V gene data show CDR1 as SGHAT and CDR2 as FQNNGV. The CDR3 spells CASSSGGGSGNTIYF. In DNA form, the CDR3 reads TGTGCCAGCAGCTCCGGGGGGGGTTCTGGAAACACCATATATTTT.

J is TRBJ1-1 and V is TRBV6-5; D call uncertain. CDR3 length: 16 amino acids. Germline CDR1 and CDR2: MNHEY and SVGAGI. With 0 bases removed from V and 0 bases from J, the gap between germline ends came to 11 bases. The CDR3 spells CASSYSWAQLNTEAFF. The CDR3 DNA follows: TGTGCCAGCAGTTACTCGTGGGCACAGTTGAACACTGAAGCTTTCTTT.

V is TRBV7-9 and J is TRBJ2-5; the match to TRBD1 covers 9 bases. J lost 5 bases, V lost 5 bases, and 12 bases had no gene match. Germline lookup yields CDR1 SEHNR and CDR2 FQNEAQ (reference sequence). This CDR3 contains 16 residues. CDR3 sequence (DNA): TGTGCCAGCAGCCTCGGGACAGGGAGGGGCTCCGAGACCCAGTACTTC. Its translation: CASSLGTGRGSETQYF.

The rearrangement joins TRBV7-3 to TRBJ2-1, with 10 positions matching TRBD1. The germline V gene has CDR1 SGHTA and CDR2 FQGTGA. The length of the CDR3 is 17 residues. With 3 bases clipped from V and 5 bases from J, the junction kept 10 bases outside the gene matches. The CDR3 loop is CASSFMTGGFLNNEQFF. In DNA, the CDR3 is TGTGCCAGCAGCTTCATGACAGGGGGCTTTCTGAACAATGAGCAGTTCTTC.

This clone was found a few times. V usage is TRBV11-2 and J usage is TRBJ2-1, with 7 bases matching TRBD2. CDR1 is SGHAT and CDR2 is FQNNGV in the germline V gene. The J segment lost 7 bases and the V segment lost 1 base, leaving 1 base of the junction unmatched. CDR3 length: 13 amino acids. CDR3 sequence reads: CASSLGGGNEQFF. The CDR3 DNA is TGTGCCAGCAGCTTAGGGGGGGGGAATGAGCAGTTCTTC.

The genes are TRBV7-9 and TRBJ2-7; a possible D gene is TRBD2 (5 bases). Germline CDR1 reads SEHNR; CDR2 reads FQNEAQ (reference sequence). The CDR3 consists of 13 residues. Trimming removed 4 bases at V and 7 bases at J, with 14 bases between. CDR3 in amino acids: CASSSRGSEEQYF. The DNA for the CDR3 is TGTGCCAGCAGCTCACGGGGTTCTGAAGAGCAGTACTTC.

This rearrangement joins TRBV18 to TRBJ1-1; TRBD1 matches 9 bases. The CDR3 contains 15 residues. Germline loops: CDR1 KGHSH, CDR2 LQKENI. V gave up 4 bases and J gave up 3 bases; unmatched junction bases: 6. This chain's CDR3 is CASSRLTGGDTEAFF. CDR3 DNA: TGTGCCAGCTCACGCCTGACAGGGGGGGACACTGAAGCTTTCTTT. The full variable domain, rest sourced from reference TRBV18 and TRBJ1-1, is NAGVMQNPRHLVRRRGQEARLRCSPMKGHSHVYWYRQLPEEGLKFMVYLQKENIIDESGMPKERFSAEFPKEGPSILRIQQVVRGDSAAYFCASSRLTGGDTEAFFGQGTRLTVV.

The chain carries TRBV5-1 and TRBJ2-5; a possible D gene is TRBD2 (6 bases). Deletions cut 4 bases from V and 1 base from J, with 11 bases between. CDR1 SGHRS and CDR2 YFSETQ come from the germline V gene. The CDR3 is made up of 14 amino acids. CDR3 in DNA: TGCGCCAGCAGCCCGGGGACTTTCCAAGAGACCCAGTACTTC. Encoded protein: CASSPGTFQETQYF.

The V gene is TRBV6-5, the J gene TRBJ1-2, with D possibly TRBD1 on 6 matching bases. The CDR3 has 14 amino acids. The V end lost 5 bases, the J end lost 4 bases, and 14 bases lay between the germline ends. Germline loops: CDR1 MNHEY, CDR2 SVGAGI. For the CDR3, the DNA is TGTGCCAGCAGTCGGACAGCAGGGCGCTATGGCTACACCTTC. Protein product: CASSRTAGRYGYTF.